These 13 T cell receptor beta chains were sequenced from one sample in a study of blood T cell repertoires in COVID-19. Some clones are missing from TCRdb's copy, which holds only in-frame ones; the method was immunoSEQ multiplex PCR. The sample contains approximately 300,000 clones, roughly 89% of which appear only once. The specimen was PBMCs or T cells enriched from blood (not recorded which). Receptor source: a woman under 30 with acute COVID-19.

The CDR3 region has the DNA TGTGCCAGCAGTTCGGGGTGGAGGGGTCCCCCCCAACAGTTCTTC. It is translated as CASSSGWRGPPQQFF. The chain couples TRBV28 to TRBJ2-1; D perhaps matches TRBD2 (6 bases). Trimming left V 4 bases short and J 13 bases short, with 23 bases between. Germline V gives CDR1 MDHEN, CDR2 SYDVKM. This CDR3 region has 15 residues.

On this clone: The identical CDR3 is also encoded by other nucleotide sequences in the sample. The rearrangement uses TRBV6-5 and TRBJ1-5; D uncertain. The CDR3 contains 15 residues. With 0 bases removed from V and 4 bases from J, the gap between germline ends came to 10 bases. From germline, CDR1 is MNHEY and CDR2 SVGAGI. This CDR3 is CASSYSGQLNQPQHF. For the CDR3, the DNA is TGTGCCAGCAGTTACTCTGGGCAGTTGAATCAGCCCCAGCATTTT.

The rearrangement joins TRBV10-3 to TRBJ2-1; 7 bases map to TRBD2. The CDR3 loop spans 14 amino acids. Looked up from germline, CDR1 is ENHRY and CDR2 is SYGVKD. V shed 1 base and J 6 bases; nucleotides not matched to a gene: 3. CDR3 nucleotides: TGTGCCATCAGTGAGTATCCTAGCGGCAATGAGCAGTTCTTC. This translates into CAISEYPSGNEQFF.

The gene calls are TRBV19 and TRBJ2-7, with D possibly TRBD2 on 7 matching bases. Between the trimmed V and J ends, which lost 0 bases and 6 bases, there was a span of 12 bases. Germline V CDR1 and CDR2: LNHDA, SQIVND (reference sequence). The CDR3 has 14 amino acids. The CDR3 DNA is TGTGCCAGTAGTATAGAACAGGGAGGGGGCGAGCAGTACTTC. This codes for CASSIEQGGGEQYF.

The chain carries TRBV7-2 and TRBJ1-2; TRBD1 is a possible D gene (5 bases). From germline, CDR1 is SGHTA and CDR2 FQGNSA. The germline V and J ends were trimmed by 8 bases and 7 bases, with 23 bases remaining between them. The CDR3 has 15 residues. For the CDR3, the DNA is TGTGCCAGCGAAAGAGACAGACAGACCCTCTCTGGCTACACCTTC. Residues: CASERDRQTLSGYTF.

The chain couples TRBV5-4 to TRBJ1-4; 9 bases are a match to TRBD1. CDR3 length: 20 amino acids. Germline V gene sequence: CDR1 SGHNT, CDR2 YYREEE (reference sequence). V shed 1 base, J shed 0 bases, and the junction held 13 bases outside the gene matches. CDR3 in amino acids: CASSLFSGTGPGATNEKLFF. Here the CDR3 DNA reads TGTGCCAGCAGCTTGTTTTCCGGGACAGGGCCTGGGGCAACTAATGAAAAACTGTTTTTT.

The gene calls are TRBV7-9 and TRBJ1-6, with TRBD1 as a possible D gene (5 bases). The germline V gene encodes CDR1 SEHNR and CDR2 FQNEAQ (reference sequence). CDR3 length: 15 amino acids. Trimming removed 7 bases at V and 7 bases at J, with 17 bases between. The CDR3 DNA follows: TGTGCCAGCACCCCGGGAGGGGAGGAGAATTCACCCCTCCACTTT. This codes for CASTPGGEENSPLHF.

The CDR3: CATSDTRTGHINYGYTF. The CDR3, as DNA: TGTGCCACCAGTGACACCCGGACAGGCCATATTAACTATGGCTACACCTTC. The chain is built from TRBV24-1 and TRBJ1-2; the match to TRBD1 covers 7 bases. This CDR3 has 17 amino acids. Germline CDR1 and CDR2: KGHDR and SFDVKD. V lost 4 bases, J lost 1 base, and 11 bases stayed unmatched.

This chain connects TRBV5-1 to TRBJ2-7; no firm D call. The germline V gene has CDR1 SGHRS and CDR2 YFSETQ. The V end lost 4 bases, the J end lost 5 bases, and 19 bases lay between the germline ends. There are 15 residues in the CDR3. The CDR3 loop is CASSPRGVATHEQYF. The CDR3 nucleotides read TGCGCCAGCAGCCCGAGAGGAGTGGCTACCCACGAGCAGTACTTC.

V gene TRBV6-5 combines with J gene TRBJ1-1; possibly TRBD1 for D (5 bases). CDR3 length: 15 amino acids. The germline V gene encodes CDR1 MNHEY and CDR2 SVGAGI. Trimming stripped 6 bases from V and 4 bases from J, with 18 bases between. This CDR3 is CASRAGRRSGTEAFF. DNA of the CDR3: TGTGCCAGCAGGGCAGGGCGTAGGTCTGGCACTGAAGCTTTCTTT.

The chain links TRBV29-1 to TRBJ2-3, with 11 bases that match TRBD2. V gave up 4 bases and J gave up 4 bases; unmatched junction bases: 4. The CDR3 contains 14 residues. Germline CDR1 is SQVTM and CDR2 is ANQGSEA. The CDR3 region is CSVVAGGLSDTQYF. Written as DNA, the CDR3 is TGCAGCGTTGTAGCGGGAGGGCTGTCAGATACGCAGTATTTT.

The chain joins TRBV11-1 to TRBJ2-7; D remains ambiguous. This CDR3 region has 13 residues. Germline V lookup: CDR1 SGHAT, CDR2 FQDESV (reference sequence). V lost 2 bases to trimming and J lost 0 bases, with 5 bases between them. The CDR3 DNA follows: TGTGCCAGCAGCTTATCGAGCTCCTACGAGCAGTACTTC. It translates to CASSLSSSYEQYF.

Concerning this clone itself: Sequence at one end of the junction differs from germline and may be a read error. The same CDR3 is also encoded by other DNA sequences in this sample. V and J are TRBV3-1 (or the pseudogene TRBV3-2) and TRBJ1-3; perhaps TRBD1 as D (6 bases). Germline CDR1 LGHDT, CDR2 YNNKEL (reference sequence). The CDR3 loop spans 15 amino acids. The CDR3 DNA reads as TGTGCCAGCAGCCAGGACAGCGTCTCTGGAAATACCATATATTTT. Translated, it gives CASSQDSVSGNTIYF.